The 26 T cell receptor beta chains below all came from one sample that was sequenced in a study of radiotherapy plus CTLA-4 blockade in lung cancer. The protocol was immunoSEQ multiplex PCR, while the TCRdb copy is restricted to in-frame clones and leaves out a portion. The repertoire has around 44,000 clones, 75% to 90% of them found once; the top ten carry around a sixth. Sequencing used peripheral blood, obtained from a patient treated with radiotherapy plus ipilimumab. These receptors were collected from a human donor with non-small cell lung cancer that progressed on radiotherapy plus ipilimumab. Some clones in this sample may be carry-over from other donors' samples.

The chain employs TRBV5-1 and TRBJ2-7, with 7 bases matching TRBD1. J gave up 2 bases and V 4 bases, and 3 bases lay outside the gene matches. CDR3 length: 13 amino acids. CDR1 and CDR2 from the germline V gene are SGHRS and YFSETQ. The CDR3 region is CASSMGQTYEQYF. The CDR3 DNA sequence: TGCGCCAGCAGCATGGGACAGACCTACGAGCAGTACTTC.

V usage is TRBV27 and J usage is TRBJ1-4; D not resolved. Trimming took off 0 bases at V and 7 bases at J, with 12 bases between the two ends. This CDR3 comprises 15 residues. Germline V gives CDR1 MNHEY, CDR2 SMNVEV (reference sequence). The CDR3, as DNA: TGTGCCAGCAGTTTATCTGGCCACCTGGTTGAAAAACTGTTTTTT. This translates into CASSLSGHLVEKLFF.

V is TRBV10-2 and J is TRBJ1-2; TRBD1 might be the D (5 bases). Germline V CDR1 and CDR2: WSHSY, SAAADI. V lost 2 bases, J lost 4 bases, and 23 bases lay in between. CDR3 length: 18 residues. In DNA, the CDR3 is TGCGCCAGCAGTGAGACCCCTTTGGAGGGGACTTACCTCTATGGCTACACCTTC. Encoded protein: CASSETPLEGTYLYGYTF.

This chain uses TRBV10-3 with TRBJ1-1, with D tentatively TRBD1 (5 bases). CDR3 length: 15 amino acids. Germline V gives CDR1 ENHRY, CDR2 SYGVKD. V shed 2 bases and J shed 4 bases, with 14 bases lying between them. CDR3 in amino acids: CAISEGGGIVTEAFF. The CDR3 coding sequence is TGTGCCATCAGTGAGGGGGGGGGAATAGTCACTGAAGCTTTCTTT.

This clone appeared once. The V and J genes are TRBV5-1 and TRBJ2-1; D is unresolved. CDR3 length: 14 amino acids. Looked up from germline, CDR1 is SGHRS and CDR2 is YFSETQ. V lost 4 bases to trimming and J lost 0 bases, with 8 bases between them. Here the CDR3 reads CASSPQSSYNEQFF. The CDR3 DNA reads TGCGCCAGCAGCCCACAGAGCTCCTACAATGAGCAGTTCTTC.

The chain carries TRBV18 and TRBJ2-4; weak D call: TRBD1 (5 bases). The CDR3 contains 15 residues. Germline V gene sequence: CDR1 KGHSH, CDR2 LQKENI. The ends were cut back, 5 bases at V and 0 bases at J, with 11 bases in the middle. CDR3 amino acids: CASSYDSLAKNIQYF. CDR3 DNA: TGTGCCAGCTCATACGACAGCCTAGCCAAAAACATTCAGTACTTC.

The CDR3 nucleotides are TGCAGCGTTACTAAGGACAGACTTAATGAAAAACTGTTTTTT. It encodes CSVTKDRLNEKLFF. The rearrangement joins TRBV29-1 to TRBJ1-4, with a possible D match to TRBD1 (6 bases). This CDR3 has 14 residues. V was pared by 5 bases and J by 4 bases, with 14 bases between. CDR1 is SQVTM, CDR2 ANQGSEA, per germline.

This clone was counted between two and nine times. This CDR3 is CAISESASGGFDEQFF. For the CDR3, the DNA is TGTGCCATCAGTGAGTCGGCTAGCGGGGGCTTCGATGAGCAGTTCTTC. The chain links TRBV10-3 to TRBJ2-1; 10 nucleotides match TRBD2. Germline V gene data show CDR1 as ENHRY and CDR2 as SYGVKD. The CDR3 consists of 16 residues. J lost 8 bases, V lost 0 bases, and 7 bases had no gene match.

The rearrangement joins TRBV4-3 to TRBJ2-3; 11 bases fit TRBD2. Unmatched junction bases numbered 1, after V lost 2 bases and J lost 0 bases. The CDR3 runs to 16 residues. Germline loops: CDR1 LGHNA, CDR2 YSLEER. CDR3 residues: CASSQLAGGSTDTQYF. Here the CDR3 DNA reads TGCGCCAGCAGCCAACTAGCGGGAGGCAGCACAGATACGCAGTATTTT.

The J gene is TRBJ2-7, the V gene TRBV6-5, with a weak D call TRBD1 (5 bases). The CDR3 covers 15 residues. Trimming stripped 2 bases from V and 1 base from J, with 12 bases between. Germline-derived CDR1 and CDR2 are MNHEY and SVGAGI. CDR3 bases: TGTGCCAGCAGTTACATGGCAGGGTCTTCCTACGAGCAGTACTTC. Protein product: CASSYMAGSSYEQYF.

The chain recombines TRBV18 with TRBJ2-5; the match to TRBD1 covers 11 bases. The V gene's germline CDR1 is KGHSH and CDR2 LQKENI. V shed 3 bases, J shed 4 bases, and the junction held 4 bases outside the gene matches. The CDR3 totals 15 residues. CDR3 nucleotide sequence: TGTGCCAGCTCACCTGGACAGGGGGCGGGAGAGACCCAGTACTTC. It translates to CASSPGQGAGETQYF.

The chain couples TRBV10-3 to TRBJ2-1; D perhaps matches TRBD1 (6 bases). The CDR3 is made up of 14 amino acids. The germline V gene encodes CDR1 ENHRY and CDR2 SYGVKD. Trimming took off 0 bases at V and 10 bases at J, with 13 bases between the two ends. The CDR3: CAISESGGADEQFF. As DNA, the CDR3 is TGTGCCATCAGTGAGTCAGGGGGTGCAGACGAGCAGTTCTTC.

Here the CDR3 DNA reads TGTGCCAGCAGTTCGCACAGCCGTCAATGGGAGCAGTTCTTC. Amino acid sequence: CASSSHSRQWEQFF. This sequence joins TRBV27 and TRBJ2-1; D not resolved. The CDR3 is 14 amino acids. The germline V and J ends were trimmed by 4 bases and 10 bases, with 17 bases remaining between them. Germline CDR1 and CDR2: MNHEY and SMNVEV (reference sequence).

The CDR3 nucleotides read TGTGCCACCCGAGGGACAGGGGGTAGCAATCAGCCCCAGCATTTT. Amino acids: CATRGTGGSNQPQHF. The genes are TRBV6-5 and TRBJ1-5; 11 bases are a match to TRBD1. The germline V gene encodes CDR1 MNHEY and CDR2 SVGAGI. This CDR3 spans 15 amino acids. J gave up 0 bases and V 10 bases, and 5 bases lay outside the gene matches.

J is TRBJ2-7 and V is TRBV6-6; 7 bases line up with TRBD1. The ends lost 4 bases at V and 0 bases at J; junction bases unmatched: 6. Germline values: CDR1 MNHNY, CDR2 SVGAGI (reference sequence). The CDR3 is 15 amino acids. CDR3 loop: CASSSTGTDSYEQYF. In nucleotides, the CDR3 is TGTGCCAGCAGTTCGACCGGGACAGACTCCTACGAGCAGTACTTC.

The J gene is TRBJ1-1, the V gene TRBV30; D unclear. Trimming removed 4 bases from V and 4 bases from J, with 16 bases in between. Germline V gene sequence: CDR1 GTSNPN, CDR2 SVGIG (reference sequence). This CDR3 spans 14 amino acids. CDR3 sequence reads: CAWIRDFRGTEAFF. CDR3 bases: TGTGCCTGGATTAGAGACTTCCGTGGCACTGAAGCTTTCTTT.

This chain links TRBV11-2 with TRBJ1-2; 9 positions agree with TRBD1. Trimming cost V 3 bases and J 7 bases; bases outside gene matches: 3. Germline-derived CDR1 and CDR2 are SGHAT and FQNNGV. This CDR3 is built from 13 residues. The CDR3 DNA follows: TGTGCCAGCAGCTTGGGGACAGGGACTGGCTACACCTTC. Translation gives CASSLGTGTGYTF.

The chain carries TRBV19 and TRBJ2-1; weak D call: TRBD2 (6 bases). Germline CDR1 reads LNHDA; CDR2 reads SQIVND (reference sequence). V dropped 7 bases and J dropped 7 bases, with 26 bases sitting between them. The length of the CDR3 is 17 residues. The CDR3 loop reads CASTPLTGLASANEQFF. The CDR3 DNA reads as TGTGCCAGTACCCCTCTCACCGGGCTAGCGTCGGCGAATGAGCAGTTCTTC.

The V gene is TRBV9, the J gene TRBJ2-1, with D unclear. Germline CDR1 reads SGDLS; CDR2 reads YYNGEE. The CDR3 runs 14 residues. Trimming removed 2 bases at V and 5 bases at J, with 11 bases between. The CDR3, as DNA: TGTGCCAGCAGCGTCACCAACAGTAACAATGAGCAGTTCTTC. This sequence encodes CASSVTNSNNEQFF.

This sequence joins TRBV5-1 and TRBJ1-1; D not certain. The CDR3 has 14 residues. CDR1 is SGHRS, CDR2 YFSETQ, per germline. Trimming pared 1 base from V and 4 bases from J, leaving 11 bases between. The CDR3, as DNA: TGCGCCAGCAGCTTGACCACCGGGGTCACTGAAGCTTTCTTT. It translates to CASSLTTGVTEAFF. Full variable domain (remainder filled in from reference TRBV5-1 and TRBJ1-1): KAGVTQTPRYLIKTRGQQVTLSCSPISGHRSVSWYQQTPGQGLQFLFEYFSETQRNKGNFPGRFSGRQFSNSRSEMNVSTLELGDSALYLCASSLTTGVTEAFFGQGTRLTVV.

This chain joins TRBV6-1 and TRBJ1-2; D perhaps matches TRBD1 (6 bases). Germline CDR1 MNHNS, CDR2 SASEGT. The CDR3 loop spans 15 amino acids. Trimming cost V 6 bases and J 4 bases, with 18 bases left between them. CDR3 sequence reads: CASRPPGGRSYGYTF. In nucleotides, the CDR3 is TGTGCCAGCAGGCCCCCCGGGGGGCGCAGCTATGGCTACACCTTC.

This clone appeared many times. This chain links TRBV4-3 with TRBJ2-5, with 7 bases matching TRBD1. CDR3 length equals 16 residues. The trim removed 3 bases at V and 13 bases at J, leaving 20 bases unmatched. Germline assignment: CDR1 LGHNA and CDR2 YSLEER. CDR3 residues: CASSHAPPGQLQDLYF. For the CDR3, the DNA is TGCGCCAGCAGCCACGCCCCCCCGGGACAGTTGCAGGACTTGTACTTC.

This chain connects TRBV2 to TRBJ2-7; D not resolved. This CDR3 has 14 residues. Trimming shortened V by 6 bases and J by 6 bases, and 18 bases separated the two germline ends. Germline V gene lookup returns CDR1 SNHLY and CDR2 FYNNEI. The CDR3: CASSADGVRVEQYF. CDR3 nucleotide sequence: TGTGCCAGCAGCGCGGATGGCGTGCGTGTCGAGCAGTACTTC.

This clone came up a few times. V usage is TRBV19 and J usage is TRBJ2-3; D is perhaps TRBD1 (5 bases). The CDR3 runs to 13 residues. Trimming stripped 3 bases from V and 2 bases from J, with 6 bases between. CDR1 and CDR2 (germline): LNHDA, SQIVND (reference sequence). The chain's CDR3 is CASSMTVTDTQYF. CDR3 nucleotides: TGTGCCAGTAGTATGACAGTCACAGATACGCAGTATTTT.

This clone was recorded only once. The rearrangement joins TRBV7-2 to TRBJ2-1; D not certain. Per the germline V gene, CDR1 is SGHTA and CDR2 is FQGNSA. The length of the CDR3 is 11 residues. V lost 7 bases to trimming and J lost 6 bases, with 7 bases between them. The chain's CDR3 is CASTSFNEQFF. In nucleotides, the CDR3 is TGTGCCAGCACGTCTTTCAATGAGCAGTTCTTC.

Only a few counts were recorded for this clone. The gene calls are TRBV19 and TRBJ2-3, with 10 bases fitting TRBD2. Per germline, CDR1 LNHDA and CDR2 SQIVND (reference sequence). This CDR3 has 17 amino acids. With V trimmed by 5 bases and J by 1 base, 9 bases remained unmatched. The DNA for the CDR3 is TGTGCCAGTAGTTCAAGGGCTAGCGGGAGAGGCACAGATACGCAGTATTTT. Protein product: CASSSRASGRGTDTQYF.